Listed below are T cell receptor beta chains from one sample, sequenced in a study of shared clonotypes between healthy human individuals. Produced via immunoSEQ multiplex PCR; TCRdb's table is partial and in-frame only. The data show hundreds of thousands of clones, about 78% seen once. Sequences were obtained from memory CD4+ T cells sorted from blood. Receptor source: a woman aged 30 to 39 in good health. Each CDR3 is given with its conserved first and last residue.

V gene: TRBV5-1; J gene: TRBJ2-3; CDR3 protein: CASSLEREGAQYF
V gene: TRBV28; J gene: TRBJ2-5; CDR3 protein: CASTPGGAGVRETQYF
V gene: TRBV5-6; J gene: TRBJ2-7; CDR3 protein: CASSWAYRESDEQYF
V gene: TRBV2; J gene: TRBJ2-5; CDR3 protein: CASNQRGGQETQYF
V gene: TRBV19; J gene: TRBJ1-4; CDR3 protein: CASQLSGRNEKLFF
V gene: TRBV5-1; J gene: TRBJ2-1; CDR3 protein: CASSLVQGVNEQFF
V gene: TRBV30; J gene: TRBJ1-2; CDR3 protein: CASLLQPGQSYTF
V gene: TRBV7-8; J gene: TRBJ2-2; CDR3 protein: CASSREGVRLRPGELFF
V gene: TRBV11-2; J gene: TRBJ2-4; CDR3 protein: CASSKMTSGSPKNIQYF
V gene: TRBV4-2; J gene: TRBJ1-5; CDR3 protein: CASSQGVRGHQPQHF
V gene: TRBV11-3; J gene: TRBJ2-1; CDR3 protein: CASSLRAGGYNEQFF
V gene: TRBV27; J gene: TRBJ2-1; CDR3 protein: CASSSWTSGLGGEQFF
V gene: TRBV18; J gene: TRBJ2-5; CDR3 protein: CASSPLGTSGGETQYF
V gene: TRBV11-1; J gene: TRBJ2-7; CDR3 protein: CASSLAGNEQYF
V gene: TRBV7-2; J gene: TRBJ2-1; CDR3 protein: CASSQGLANEQFF
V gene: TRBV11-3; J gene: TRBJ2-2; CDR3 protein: CASRESEGSAGELFF
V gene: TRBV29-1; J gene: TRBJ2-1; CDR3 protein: CSVATGGYNEQFF
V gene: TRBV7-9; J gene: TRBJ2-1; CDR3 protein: CASSLGDEQFF
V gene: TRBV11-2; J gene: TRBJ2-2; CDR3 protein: CASSLVQAGELFF
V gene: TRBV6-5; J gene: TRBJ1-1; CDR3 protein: CASSYYGTGNTEAFF
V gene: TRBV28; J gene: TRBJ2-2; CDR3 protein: CASSLPAAPLNTGELFF
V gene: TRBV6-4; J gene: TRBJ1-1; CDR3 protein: CASSWTGQAFF
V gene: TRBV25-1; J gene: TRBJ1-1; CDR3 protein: CASRGYGDEAFF
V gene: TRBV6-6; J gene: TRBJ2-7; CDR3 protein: CASSPGTSGTYEQYF
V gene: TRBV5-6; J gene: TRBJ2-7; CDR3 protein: CASSLGQVTGEQYF
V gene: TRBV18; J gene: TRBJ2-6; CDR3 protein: CASSESFAPSGANVLTF
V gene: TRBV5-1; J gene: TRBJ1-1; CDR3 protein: CASSLNLLMNTEAFF
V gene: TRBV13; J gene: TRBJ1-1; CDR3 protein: CASSRNRATEAFF
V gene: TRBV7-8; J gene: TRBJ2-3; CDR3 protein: CASSSYSGKADTQYF
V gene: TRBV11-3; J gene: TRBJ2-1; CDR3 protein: CASSFGTSGVNEQFF
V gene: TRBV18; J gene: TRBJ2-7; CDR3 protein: CASSPGTSGPYEQYF
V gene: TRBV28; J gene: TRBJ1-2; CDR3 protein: CASSLPQPGHDGYTF
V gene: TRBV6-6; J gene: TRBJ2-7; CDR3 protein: CASSYRNSGRDYEQYF
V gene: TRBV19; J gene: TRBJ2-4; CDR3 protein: CAIPRDVKNIQYF
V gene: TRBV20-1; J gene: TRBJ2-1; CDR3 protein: CSASPNNEQFF
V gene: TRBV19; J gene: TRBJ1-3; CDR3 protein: CASSSGQTYSGNTIYF